This is a list of T cell receptor beta chains from one sample in a study of cytomegalovirus exposure and HLA in healthy donors. Here immunoSEQ multiplex PCR was the method, and the copy in TCRdb shows in-frame clones only, minus some. The sample includes some 120,000 clones, 70% to 90% of them seen just once. The material sequenced was PBMCs. The receptors here all came from a woman between 18 and 30 years old in good health and CMV-seronegative. Both conserved end residues are part of each CDR3. Fields, in order: clone size, D gene, V gene, J gene, CDR3 protein, CDR3 DNA. A D gene is named only where the DNA matches it firmly. Only some rows state a clone size, as once, few, many or a class for expanded clones.

.	TRBD2	TRBV18	TRBJ2-7	CASSPRSGTSDEQYF	TGTGCCAGCTCACCCCGTTCCGGGACTAGCGACGAGCAGTACTTC
once	.	TRBV15	TRBJ2-7	CATSRGPGVQYF	TGTGCCACCAGCAGAGGCCCCGGGGTGCAGTACTTC
.	.	TRBV4-1	TRBJ1-3	CASSLREDTRMSSGNTIYF	TGCGCCAGCAGCCTCAGGGAAGACACCCGTATGAGCTCTGGAAACACCATATATTTT
.	.	TRBV6-6	TRBJ1-5	CASLGAPYSNQPQHF	TGTGCCAGCCTCGGAGCACCATATAGCAATCAGCCCCAGCATTTT
.	.	TRBV2	TRBJ1-1	CASRALGGESEAFF	TGTGCCAGCAGAGCCTTGGGAGGGGAGTCTGAAGCTTTCTTT
.	TRBD1	TRBV10-3	TRBJ1-1	CAIKPGQANGAFF	TGTGCCATCAAGCCGGGACAGGCCAACGGGGCTTTCTTT
once	TRBD2	TRBV7-9	TRBJ2-1	CASSLERGLAAYNEQFF	TGTGCCAGCAGCTTAGAGCGGGGACTAGCGGCCTACAATGAGCAGTTCTTC
.	.	TRBV27	TRBJ2-3	CASSSGMTIRESTDTQYF	TGTGCCAGCAGTTCAGGGATGACCATCCGAGAGAGCACAGATACGCAGTATTTT
.	TRBD1	TRBV9	TRBJ1-1	CASSVGGGDPANEAFF	TGTGCCAGCAGCGTAGGAGGGGGCGACCCGGCTAACGAAGCTTTCTTT
once	.	TRBV2	TRBJ2-7	CASSEAGLASYEQYF	TGTGCCAGCAGTGAAGCGGGACTTGCATCCTACGAGCAGTACTTC
.	.	TRBV2	TRBJ2-5	CASSGGGTETQYF	TGTGCCAGCAGCGGCGGAGGGACCGAGACCCAGTACTTC
.	TRBD1	TRBV11-1	TRBJ2-3	CASSFDRGPPPGDTQYF	TGTGCCAGCAGCTTCGACAGGGGGCCTCCCCCGGGAGATACGCAGTATTTT
.	TRBD2	TRBV5-4	TRBJ2-1	CASSSQRGDANEQFF	TGTGCCAGCAGCTCCCAGCGGGGGGATGCCAATGAGCAGTTCTTC
few	TRBD1	TRBV30	TRBJ1-3	CAWARTGVFSNTIYF	TGTGCCTGGGCTAGAACAGGGGTTTTTTCAAACACCATATATTTT
.	.	TRBV28	TRBJ2-1	CASSFRNEQFF	TGTGCCAGCAGTTTCCGCAATGAGCAGTTCTTC
.	TRBD2	TRBV27	TRBJ2-1	CASSTGLAGGHYLYNEQFF	TGTGCCAGCAGTACGGGACTAGCGGGGGGCCACTACCTCTACAATGAGCAGTTCTTC
.	TRBD1	TRBV30	TRBJ1-3	CAWSVLSPGQGYGNTIYF	TGTGCCTGGAGTGTACTAAGCCCTGGACAGGGGTACGGAAACACCATATATTTT
.	TRBD1	TRBV30	TRBJ1-5	CAWGTGGNQPQHF	TGTGCCTGGGGGACAGGGGGGAATCAGCCCCAGCATTTT